This TCR beta chain originates from a study of blood T cell repertoires in COVID-19. About the study: Acute-phase and convalescent COVID-19 samples originated in the United States, Italy and Spain. Sample material is recorded as cDNA or gDNA derived from T cells, B-cell-depleted T cells, or PBMCs.

The authors' processing: Cell counts per sample came from amplifying reference gene primers. TCRdb keeps only in-frame clones here, not all; method: immunoSEQ multiplex PCR. V and J calls and clone size are as listed in that table; D and trimming were resolved from the DNA. This table has 200,000 to 300,000 clones, about four fifths appearing once. The germline V and J ends were trimmed by 2 bases and 4 bases, with 8 bases remaining between them. CDR3 length equals 13 residues. CDR1 is MNHEY, CDR2 SMNVEV, per germline (reference sequence). Enrolled during active infection, Seattle patients were then followed longitudinally.

The source material was peripheral blood. This rearrangement joins TRBV27 to TRBJ1-2; D not resolved. This TCR derives from a woman aged 80 or over with COVID-19, enrolled during active disease. Written as DNA, the CDR3 is TGTGCCAGCAGTTTAAGTGGCGGCTATGGCTACACCTTC. This translates into CASSLSGGYGYTF.